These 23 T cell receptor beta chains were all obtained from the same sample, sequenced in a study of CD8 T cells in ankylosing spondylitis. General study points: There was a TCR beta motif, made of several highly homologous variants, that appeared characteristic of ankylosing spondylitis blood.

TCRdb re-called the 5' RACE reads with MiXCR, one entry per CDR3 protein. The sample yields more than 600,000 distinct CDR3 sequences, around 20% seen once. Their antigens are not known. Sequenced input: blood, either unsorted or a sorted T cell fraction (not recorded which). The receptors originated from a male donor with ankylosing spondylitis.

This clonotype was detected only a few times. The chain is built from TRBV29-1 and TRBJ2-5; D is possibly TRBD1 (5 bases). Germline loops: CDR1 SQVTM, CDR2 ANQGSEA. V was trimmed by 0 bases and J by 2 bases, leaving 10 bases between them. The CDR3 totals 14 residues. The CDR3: CSVEDRDIQETQYF. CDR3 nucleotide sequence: TGCAGCGTTGAAGACAGGGATATACAAGAGACCCAGTACTTC.

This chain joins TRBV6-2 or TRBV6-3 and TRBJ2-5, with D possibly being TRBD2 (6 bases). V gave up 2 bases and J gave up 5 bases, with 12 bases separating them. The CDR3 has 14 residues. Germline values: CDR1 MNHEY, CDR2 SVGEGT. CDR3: CASSYTGVGETQYF. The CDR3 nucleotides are TGTGCCAGCAGTTACACGGGGGTTGGGGAGACCCAGTACTTC.

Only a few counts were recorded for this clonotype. The CDR3 DNA reads as TGCGCCAGCAGCCAGGGACCGGGACTAGAACCAGATACGCAGTATTTT. Translating gives CASSQGPGLEPDTQYF. The chain couples TRBV4-3 to TRBJ2-3; 8 positions agree with TRBD2. CDR3 length equals 16 residues. Germline V gives CDR1 LGHNA, CDR2 YSLEER. With 3 bases clipped from V and 4 bases from J, the junction kept 9 bases outside the gene matches.

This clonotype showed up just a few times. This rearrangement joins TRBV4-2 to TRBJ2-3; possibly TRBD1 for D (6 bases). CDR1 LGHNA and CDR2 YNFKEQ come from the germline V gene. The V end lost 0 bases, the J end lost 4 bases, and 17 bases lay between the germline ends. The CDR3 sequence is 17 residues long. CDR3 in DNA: TGTGCCAGCAGCCAAGATGGGTTCCGCCAGGGGCCAGATACGCAGTATTTT. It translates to CASSQDGFRQGPDTQYF.

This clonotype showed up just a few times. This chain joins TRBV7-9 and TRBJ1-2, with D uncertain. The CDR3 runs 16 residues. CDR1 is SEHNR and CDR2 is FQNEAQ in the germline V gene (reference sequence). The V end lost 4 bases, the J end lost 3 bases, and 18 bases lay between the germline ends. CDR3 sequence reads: CASSSSRSRADYGYTF. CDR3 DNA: TGTGCCAGCAGCTCCTCTCGGTCGAGAGCGGACTATGGCTACACCTTC. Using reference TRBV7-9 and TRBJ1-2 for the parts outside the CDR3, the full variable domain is DTGVSQNPRHKITKRGQNVTFRCDPISEHNRLYWYRQTLGQGPEFLTYFQNEAQLEKSRLLSDRFSAERPKGSFSTLEIQRTEQGDSAMYLCASSSSRSRADYGYTFGSGTRLTVV.

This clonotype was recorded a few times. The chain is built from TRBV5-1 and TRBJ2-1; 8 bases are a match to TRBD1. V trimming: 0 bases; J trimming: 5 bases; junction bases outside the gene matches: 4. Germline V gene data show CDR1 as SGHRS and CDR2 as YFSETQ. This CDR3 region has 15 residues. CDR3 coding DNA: TGCGCCAGCAGCTTGGAAGGGACAGGTAACAATGAGCAGTTCTTC. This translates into CASSLEGTGNNEQFF.

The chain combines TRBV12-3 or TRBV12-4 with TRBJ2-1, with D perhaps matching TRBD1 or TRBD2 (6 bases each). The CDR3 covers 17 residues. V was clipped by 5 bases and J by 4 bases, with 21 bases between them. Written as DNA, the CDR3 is TGTGCCAGCAGTCTGGTCTTTGGGGGGCGTATTTACAATGAGCAGTTCTTC. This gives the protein CASSLVFGGRIYNEQFF.

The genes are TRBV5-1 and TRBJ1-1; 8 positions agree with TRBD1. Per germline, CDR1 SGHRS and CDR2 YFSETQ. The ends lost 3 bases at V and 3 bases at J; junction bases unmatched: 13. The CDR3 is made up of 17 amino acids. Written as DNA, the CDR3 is TGCGCCAGCAGCTCCCCCGGGGACAGGTCGACCCACACTGAAGCTTTCTTT. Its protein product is CASSSPGDRSTHTEAFF. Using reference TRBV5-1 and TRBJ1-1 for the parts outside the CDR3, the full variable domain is KAGVTQTPRYLIKTRGQQVTLSCSPISGHRSVSWYQQTPGQGLQFLFEYFSETQRNKGNFPGRFSGRQFSNSRSEMNVSTLELGDSALYLCASSSPGDRSTHTEAFFGQGTRLTVV.

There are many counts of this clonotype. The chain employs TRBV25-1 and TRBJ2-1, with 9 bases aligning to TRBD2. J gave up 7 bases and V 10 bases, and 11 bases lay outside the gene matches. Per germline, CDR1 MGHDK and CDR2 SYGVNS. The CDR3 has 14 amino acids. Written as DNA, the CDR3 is TGTGCCACCCAAGGGAGCGGGAGGAAAAATGAGCAGTTCTTC. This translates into CATQGSGRKNEQFF.

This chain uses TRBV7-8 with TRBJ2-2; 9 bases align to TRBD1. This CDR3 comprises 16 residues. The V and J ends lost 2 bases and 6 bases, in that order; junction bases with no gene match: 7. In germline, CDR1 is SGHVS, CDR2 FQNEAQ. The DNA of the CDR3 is TGTGCCAGCAGCTTAAGTGCGGGACAGGGCGCCGGGGAGCTGTTTTTT. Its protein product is CASSLSAGQGAGELFF.

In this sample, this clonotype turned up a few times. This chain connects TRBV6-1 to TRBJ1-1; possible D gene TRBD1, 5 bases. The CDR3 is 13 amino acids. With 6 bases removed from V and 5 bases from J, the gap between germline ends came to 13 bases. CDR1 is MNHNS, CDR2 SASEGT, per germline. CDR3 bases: TGTGCCAGCAGACCCCCAGGGCTGACTGAAGCTTTCTTT. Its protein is CASRPPGLTEAFF.

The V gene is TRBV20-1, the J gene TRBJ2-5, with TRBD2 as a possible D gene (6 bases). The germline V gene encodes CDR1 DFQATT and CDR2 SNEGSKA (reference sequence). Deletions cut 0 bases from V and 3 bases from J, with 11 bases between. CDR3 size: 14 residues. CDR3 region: CSARDWEAEETQYF. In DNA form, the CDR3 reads TGCAGTGCTAGAGACTGGGAGGCAGAAGAGACCCAGTACTTC.

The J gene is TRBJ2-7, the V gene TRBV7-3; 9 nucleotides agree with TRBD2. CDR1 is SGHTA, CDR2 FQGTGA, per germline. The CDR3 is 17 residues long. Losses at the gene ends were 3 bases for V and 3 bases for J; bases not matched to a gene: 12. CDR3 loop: CASSFGLSGRPRYEQYF. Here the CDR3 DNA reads TGTGCCAGCAGCTTCGGACTAAGCGGGAGGCCTCGCTACGAGCAGTACTTC.

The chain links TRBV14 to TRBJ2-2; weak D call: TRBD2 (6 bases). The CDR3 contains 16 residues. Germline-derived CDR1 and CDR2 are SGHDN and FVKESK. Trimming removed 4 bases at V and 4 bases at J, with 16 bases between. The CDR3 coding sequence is TGTGCCAGCAGCCCCTACGGGGGAGAAATCACCGGGGAGCTGTTTTTT. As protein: CASSPYGGEITGELFF. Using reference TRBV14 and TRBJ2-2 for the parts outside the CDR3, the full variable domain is EAGVTQFPSHSVIEKGQTVTLRCDPISGHDNLYWYRRVMGKEIKFLLHFVKESKQDESGMPNNRFLAERTGGTYSTLKVQPAELEDSGVYFCASSPYGGEITGELFFGEGSRLTVL.

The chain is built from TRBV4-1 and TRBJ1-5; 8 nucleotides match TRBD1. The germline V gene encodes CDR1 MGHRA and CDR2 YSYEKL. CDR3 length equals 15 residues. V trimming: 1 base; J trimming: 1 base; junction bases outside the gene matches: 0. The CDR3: CASSQGDRSNQPQHF. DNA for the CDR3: TGCGCCAGCAGCCAAGGGGACAGGAGCAATCAGCCCCAGCATTTT.

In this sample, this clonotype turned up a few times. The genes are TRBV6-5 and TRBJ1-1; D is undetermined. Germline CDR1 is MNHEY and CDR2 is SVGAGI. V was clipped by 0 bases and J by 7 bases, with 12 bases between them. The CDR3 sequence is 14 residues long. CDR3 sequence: CASSYSRTAVEAFF. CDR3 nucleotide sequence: TGTGCCAGCAGTTACTCGAGAACAGCAGTTGAAGCTTTCTTT.

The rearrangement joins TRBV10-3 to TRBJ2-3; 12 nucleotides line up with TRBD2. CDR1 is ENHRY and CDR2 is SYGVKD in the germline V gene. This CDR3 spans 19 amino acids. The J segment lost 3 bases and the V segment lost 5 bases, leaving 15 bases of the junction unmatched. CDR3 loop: CAISLVLAGGPERTDTQYF. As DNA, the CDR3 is TGTGCCATCAGTTTAGTTCTAGCGGGAGGGCCGGAACGAACAGATACGCAGTATTTT.

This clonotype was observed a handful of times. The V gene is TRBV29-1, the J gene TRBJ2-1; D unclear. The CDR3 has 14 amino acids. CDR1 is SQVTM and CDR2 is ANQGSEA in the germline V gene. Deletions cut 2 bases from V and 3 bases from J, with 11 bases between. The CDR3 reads CSVELAQDYNEQFF. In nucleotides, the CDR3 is TGCAGCGTTGAACTTGCCCAGGACTACAATGAGCAGTTCTTC.

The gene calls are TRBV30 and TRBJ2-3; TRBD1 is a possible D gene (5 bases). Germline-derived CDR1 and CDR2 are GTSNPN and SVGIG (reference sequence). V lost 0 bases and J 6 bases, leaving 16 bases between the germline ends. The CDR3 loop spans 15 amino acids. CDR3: CAWSVTERLLDTQYF. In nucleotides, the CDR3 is TGTGCCTGGAGTGTGACAGAACGGCTGCTGGATACGCAGTATTTT.

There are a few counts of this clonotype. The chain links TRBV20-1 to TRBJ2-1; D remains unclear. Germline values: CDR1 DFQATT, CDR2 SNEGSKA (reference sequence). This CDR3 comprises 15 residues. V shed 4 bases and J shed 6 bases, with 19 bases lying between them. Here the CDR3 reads CSATIRIAKSNEQFF. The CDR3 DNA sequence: TGCAGTGCTACAATTCGAATAGCTAAGTCCAATGAGCAGTTCTTC.

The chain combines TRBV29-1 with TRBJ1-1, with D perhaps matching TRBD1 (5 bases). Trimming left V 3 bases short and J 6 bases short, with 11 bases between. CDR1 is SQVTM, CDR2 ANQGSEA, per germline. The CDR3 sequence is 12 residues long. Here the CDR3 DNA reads TGCAGCGTTGACCAGGGTTGGGCTGAAGCTTTCTTT. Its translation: CSVDQGWAEAFF.

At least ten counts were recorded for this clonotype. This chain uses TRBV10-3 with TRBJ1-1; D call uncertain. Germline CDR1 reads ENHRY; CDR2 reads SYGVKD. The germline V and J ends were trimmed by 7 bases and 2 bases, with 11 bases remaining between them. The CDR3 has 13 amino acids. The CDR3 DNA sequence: TGTGCCATCAAGGCAGGACTCAACACTGAAGCTTTCTTT. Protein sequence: CAIKAGLNTEAFF.

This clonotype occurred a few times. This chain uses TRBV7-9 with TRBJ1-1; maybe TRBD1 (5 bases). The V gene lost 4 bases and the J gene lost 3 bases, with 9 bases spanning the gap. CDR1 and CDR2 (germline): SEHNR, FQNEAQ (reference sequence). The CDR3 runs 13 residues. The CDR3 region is CASSSGTDTEAFF. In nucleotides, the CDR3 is TGTGCCAGCAGCTCCGGGACCGACACTGAAGCTTTCTTT.